Each of the 22 T cell receptor beta chains below was sequenced from the same sample in a study of shared clonotypes between healthy human individuals. Sequencing was performed with immunoSEQ multiplex PCR; in TCRdb, only in-frame clones are kept and a portion is missing. The sample contains fewer than 1.4 million clones, roughly 74% of which appear only once. Sequenced: memory CD4+ T cells from PBMCs. The subset: CD45RA-negative fraction. The source is a man aged 18 to 30 in good health. Some clones in this sample may be carry-over from other donors' samples.

The chain employs TRBV5-1 and TRBJ1-2; D unresolved. V lost 0 bases and J 4 bases, leaving 10 bases between the germline ends. Germline V gene lookup returns CDR1 SGHRS and CDR2 YFSETQ. The CDR3 runs to 14 residues. The CDR3 region is CASSLENSLYGYTF. CDR3 coding DNA: TGCGCCAGCAGCTTGGAGAACAGCCTCTATGGCTACACCTTC.

The J gene is TRBJ1-5, the V gene TRBV11-1; D unresolved. Germline values: CDR1 SGHAT, CDR2 FQDESV (reference sequence). V gave up 0 bases and J gave up 5 bases, with 5 bases separating them. The length of the CDR3 is 13 residues. CDR3 sequence (DNA): TGTGCCAGCAGCTTAGCGCCCGATCAGCCCCAGCATTTT. The encoded protein is CASSLAPDQPQHF.

This clone was seen ten or more times. The V call is TRBV4-3, the J call TRBJ1-2; D is perhaps TRBD1 (5 bases). Germline V gene lookup returns CDR1 LGHNA and CDR2 YSLEER. This CDR3 is 14 amino acids long. Trimming shortened V by 3 bases and J by 8 bases, and 16 bases separated the two germline ends. The CDR3: CASSQQPPRGGYTF. The CDR3 nucleotides are TGCGCCAGCAGCCAGCAACCTCCAAGGGGAGGCTACACCTTC.

Comments on this clone: Other DNA sequences in the same sample also yield this CDR3. V and J are TRBV18 and TRBJ1-5; possible D gene TRBD1, 6 bases. The CDR3 is made up of 15 amino acids. Trimming stripped 3 bases from V and 1 base from J, with 10 bases between. The V gene's germline CDR1 is KGHSH and CDR2 LQKENI. As DNA, the CDR3 is TGTGCCAGCTCACCTTTAGGGGGGAGCAATCAGCCCCAGCATTTT. As protein: CASSPLGGSNQPQHF. Looking up the rest from reference TRBV18 and TRBJ1-5 gives the full variable domain: NAGVMQNPRHLVRRRGQEARLRCSPMKGHSHVYWYRQLPEEGLKFMVYLQKENIIDESGMPKERFSAEFPKEGPSILRIQQVVRGDSAAYFCASSPLGGSNQPQHFGDGTRLSIL.

V and J are TRBV5-1 and TRBJ1-4; 7 nucleotides match TRBD1. Germline V gene sequence: CDR1 SGHRS, CDR2 YFSETQ. Unmatched junction bases numbered 6, after V lost 0 bases and J lost 7 bases. This CDR3 region has 15 residues. The CDR3 DNA follows: TGCGCCAGCAGCTTGGTTGGACAGGCAACTGAAAAACTGTTTTTT. Translating it yields CASSLVGQATEKLFF.

The chain combines TRBV27 with TRBJ1-5; no clear D. Per germline, CDR1 MNHEY and CDR2 SMNVEV (reference sequence). The CDR3 consists of 14 residues. V was clipped by 5 bases and J by 1 base, with 9 bases between them. The CDR3 bases are TGTGCCAGCAGTCCCACATGGAGCAATCAGCCCCAGCATTTT. Amino acids: CASSPTWSNQPQHF.

In regard to this clone: Distinct nucleotide sequences in the sample also encode this CDR3. The chain has TRBV28 and TRBJ1-2; the D is unclear. This CDR3 has 12 amino acids. Germline V lookup: CDR1 MDHEN, CDR2 SYDVKM. Trimming removed 2 bases from V and 5 bases from J, with 6 bases in between. The CDR3 loop is CASSLGNYGYTF. CDR3 coding DNA: TGTGCCAGCAGTTTAGGGAATTATGGCTACACCTTC.

Worth noting for this clone: This sample also contains other DNA sequences that code for the same CDR3. The chain carries TRBV5-1 and TRBJ2-5; D is perhaps TRBD1 or TRBD2 (5 bases each). Germline loops: CDR1 SGHRS, CDR2 YFSETQ. This CDR3 comprises 13 residues. V was clipped by 4 bases and J by 2 bases, with 9 bases between them. The CDR3 DNA sequence: TGCGCCAGCAGCGGGACCTTGCAAGAGACCCAGTACTTC. Its translation is CASSGTLQETQYF.

The chain has TRBV29-1 and TRBJ1-2; D is unclear. The CDR3 contains 10 residues. Per germline, CDR1 SQVTM and CDR2 ANQGSEA. The V end was cut by 2 bases, the J end by 5 bases, with 3 bases between. CDR3 in DNA: TGCAGCGTTGAAAGTTATGGCTACACCTTC. It translates to CSVESYGYTF.

The chain recombines TRBV5-4 with TRBJ2-7, with D tentatively TRBD2 (7 bases). The CDR3 is made up of 14 amino acids. Between the trimmed V and J ends, which lost 4 bases and 2 bases, there was a span of 13 bases. The germline gives CDR1 SGHNT, CDR2 YYREEE (reference sequence). CDR3 sequence reads: CASSPGGGAYEQYF. The CDR3 bases are TGTGCCAGCAGCCCGGGGGGCGGAGCCTACGAGCAGTACTTC.

This rearrangement joins TRBV10-3 to TRBJ2-3, with D perhaps TRBD2 (5 bases). Looked up from germline, CDR1 is ENHRY and CDR2 is SYGVKD. The CDR3 totals 14 residues. V was shortened by 7 bases and J by 1 base, with 12 bases between the two germline ends. CDR3 bases: TGTGCCATCAACGGGGAGTTGGGCACAGATACGCAGTATTTT. It specifies CAINGELGTDTQYF.

The gene calls are TRBV6-6 and TRBJ1-1, with a weak D call TRBD1 (6 bases). With 5 bases removed from V and 7 bases from J, the gap between germline ends came to 11 bases. The CDR3 spans 12 residues. Germline-derived CDR1 and CDR2 are MNHNY and SVGAGI (reference sequence). The CDR3 region is CASSRATGEAFF. CDR3 sequence (DNA): TGTGCCAGCAGTCGAGCGACAGGTGAAGCTTTCTTT.

This clone was seen more than once but under ten times. This sequence joins TRBV18 and TRBJ2-5; perhaps D is TRBD1 or TRBD2 (5 bases each). The tail of the sequence fits TRBJ2-7 better, so the J call may be wrong. The CDR3 extends over 18 amino acids. Germline-derived CDR1 and CDR2 are KGHSH and LQKENI. This chain's CDR3 is CASSPKTGIALGDYEQYF. The CDR3 DNA reads as TGTGCCAGCTCACCAAAGACCGGGATTGCACTAGGGGACTACGAGCAGTACTTC.

The chain combines TRBV7-9 with TRBJ2-1; D is possibly TRBD2 (6 bases). The V and J ends lost 2 bases and 1 base respectively, with 18 bases between them. The CDR3 loop spans 18 amino acids. Germline V gene data show CDR1 as SEHNR and CDR2 as FQNEAQ (reference sequence). The CDR3 spells CASSLKGTAFESYNEQFF. Here the CDR3 DNA reads TGTGCCAGCAGCTTAAAGGGGACTGCGTTCGAGTCCTACAATGAGCAGTTCTTC.

The CDR3 bases are TGTGCCATCAGTGAGTCGGCGGGAGGGCCGGTGGATGAGCAGTTCTTC. Residues: CAISESAGGPVDEQFF. The rearrangement links TRBV10-3 to TRBJ2-1; 9 positions agree with TRBD2. V was clipped by 0 bases and J by 8 bases; unmatched bases: 8. Germline CDR1 is ENHRY and CDR2 is SYGVKD. This CDR3 has 16 amino acids.

The V call is TRBV15, the J call TRBJ2-5; perhaps D is TRBD1 or TRBD2 (5 bases each). V was pared by 1 base and J by 1 base, with 13 bases between. The CDR3 consists of 16 residues. The germline V gene has CDR1 LNHNV and CDR2 YYDKDF (reference sequence). The CDR3 region is CATSRGGLTGQETQYF. The CDR3 nucleotides read TGTGCCACCAGCAGAGGGGGGTTGACCGGCCAAGAGACCCAGTACTTC.

The chain couples TRBV15 to TRBJ2-5; 9 bases fit TRBD2. Germline V gives CDR1 LNHNV, CDR2 YYDKDF (reference sequence). The length of the CDR3 is 14 residues. The ends lost 5 bases at V and 1 base at J; junction bases unmatched: 2. In DNA, the CDR3 is TGTGCCACCAGCGCGGGACTAGCCCAAGAGACCCAGTACTTC. Amino acids: CATSAGLAQETQYF.

This rearrangement joins TRBV27 to TRBJ2-7, with a tentative D call TRBD1 (6 bases). Trimming shortened V by 10 bases and J by 4 bases, and 20 bases separated the two germline ends. The CDR3 contains 14 residues. Germline CDR1 MNHEY, CDR2 SMNVEV (reference sequence). CDR3 amino acids: CANPIPRGLYEQYF. The CDR3 DNA reads TGTGCCAATCCTATCCCAAGGGGGTTGTACGAGCAGTACTTC.

The V call is TRBV29-1, the J call TRBJ1-2, with 7 bases aligning to TRBD1. This CDR3 spans 15 amino acids. Germline V gene data show CDR1 as SQVTM and CDR2 as ANQGSEA. The ends lost 4 bases at V and 7 bases at J; junction bases unmatched: 15. CDR3 DNA sequence: TGCAGCGTTGGGCCACGAGGAGGGGGCGGACCTGGCTACACCTTC. It is translated as CSVGPRGGGGPGYTF.

The count of this clone is one. The chain recombines TRBV10-1 with TRBJ2-1, with 8 nucleotides matching TRBD1. The germline CDR1 and CDR2 sequences are WNHNN and SYGVQD (reference sequence). Losses at the gene ends were 6 bases for V and 4 bases for J; bases not matched to a gene: 8. This CDR3 region has 15 residues. The CDR3 DNA follows: TGCGCCAGCAGCCCCGACAGGGGTAATTACAATGAGCAGTTCTTC. Translated, it gives CASSPDRGNYNEQFF.

J is TRBJ2-1 and V is TRBV9; TRBD1 might be the D (5 bases). V was trimmed by 3 bases and J by 5 bases, leaving 12 bases between them. The CDR3 extends over 14 amino acids. The germline V gene encodes CDR1 SGDLS and CDR2 YYNGEE. Here the CDR3 reads CASSAFRVDNEQFF. In DNA form, the CDR3 reads TGTGCCAGCAGCGCCTTCAGGGTGGACAATGAGCAGTTCTTC.

This chain connects TRBV11-2 to TRBJ2-7, with TRBD1 as a possible D gene (6 bases). Looked up from germline, CDR1 is SGHAT and CDR2 is FQNNGV. The CDR3 spans 18 residues. V lost 6 bases and J lost 2, with 26 bases in between. The CDR3 coding sequence is TGTGCCAGCAGTTCGGTGCCAGCAACCAGGGGCTCGACCTACGAGCAGTACTTC. Protein: CASSSVPATRGSTYEQYF.